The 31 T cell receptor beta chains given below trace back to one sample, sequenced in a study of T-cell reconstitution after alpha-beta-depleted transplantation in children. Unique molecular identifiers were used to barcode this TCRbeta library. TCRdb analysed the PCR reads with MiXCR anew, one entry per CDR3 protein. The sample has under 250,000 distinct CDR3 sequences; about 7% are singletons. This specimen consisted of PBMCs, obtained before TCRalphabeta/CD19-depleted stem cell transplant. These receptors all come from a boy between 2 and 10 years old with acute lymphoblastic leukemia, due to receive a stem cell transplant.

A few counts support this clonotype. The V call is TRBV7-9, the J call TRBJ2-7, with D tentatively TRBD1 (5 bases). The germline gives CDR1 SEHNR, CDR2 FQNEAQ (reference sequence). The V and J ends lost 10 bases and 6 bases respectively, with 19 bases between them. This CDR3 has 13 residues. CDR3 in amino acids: CATPGPRAGEQYF. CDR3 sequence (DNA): TGTGCCACCCCCGGTCCCAGGGCAGGCGAGCAGTACTTC. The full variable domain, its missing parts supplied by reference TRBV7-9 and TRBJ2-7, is DTGVSQNPRHKITKRGQNVTFRCDPISEHNRLYWYRQTLGQGPEFLTYFQNEAQLEKSRLLSDRFSAERPKGSFSTLEIQRTEQGDSAMYLCATPGPRAGEQYFGPGTRLTVT.

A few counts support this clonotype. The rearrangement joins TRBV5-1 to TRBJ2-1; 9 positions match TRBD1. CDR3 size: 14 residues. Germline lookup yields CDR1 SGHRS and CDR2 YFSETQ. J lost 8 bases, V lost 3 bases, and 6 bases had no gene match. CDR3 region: CASSWDREYDEQFF. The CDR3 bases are TGCGCCAGCAGCTGGGACAGGGAATATGATGAGCAGTTCTTC.

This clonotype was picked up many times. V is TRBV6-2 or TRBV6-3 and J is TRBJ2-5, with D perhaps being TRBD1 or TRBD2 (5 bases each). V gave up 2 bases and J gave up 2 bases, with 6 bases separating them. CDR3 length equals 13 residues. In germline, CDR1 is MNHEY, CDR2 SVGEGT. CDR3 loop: CASSYGGQETQYF. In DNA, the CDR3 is TGTGCCAGCAGTTACGGGGGACAAGAGACCCAGTACTTC.

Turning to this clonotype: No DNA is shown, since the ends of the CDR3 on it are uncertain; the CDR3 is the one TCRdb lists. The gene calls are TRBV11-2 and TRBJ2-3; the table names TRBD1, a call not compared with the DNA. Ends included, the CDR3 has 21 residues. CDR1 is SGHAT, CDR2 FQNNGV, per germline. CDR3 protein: CASSLLPGRDTQIRSILAPIW.

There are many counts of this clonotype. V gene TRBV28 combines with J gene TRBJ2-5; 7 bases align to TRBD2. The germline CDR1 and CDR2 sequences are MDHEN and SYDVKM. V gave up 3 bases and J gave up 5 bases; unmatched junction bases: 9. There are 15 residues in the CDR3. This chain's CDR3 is CASSLGGEIGETQYF. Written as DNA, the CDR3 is TGTGCCAGCAGTTTGGGGGGGGAAATCGGTGAGACCCAGTACTTC.

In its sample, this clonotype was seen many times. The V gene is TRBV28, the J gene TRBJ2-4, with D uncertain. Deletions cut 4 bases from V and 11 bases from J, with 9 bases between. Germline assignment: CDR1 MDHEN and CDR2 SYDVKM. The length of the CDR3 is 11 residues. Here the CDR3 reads CASSSTSFQYF. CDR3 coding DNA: TGTGCCAGCAGTTCCACAAGCTTTCAGTACTTC.

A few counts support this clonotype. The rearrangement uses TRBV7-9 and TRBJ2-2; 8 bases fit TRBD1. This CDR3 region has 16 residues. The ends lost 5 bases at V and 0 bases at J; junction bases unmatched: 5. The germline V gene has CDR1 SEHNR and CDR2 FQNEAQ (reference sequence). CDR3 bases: TGTGCCAGCAGCCCGGCGGACAGGGCGAACACCGGGGAGCTGTTTTTT. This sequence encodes CASSPADRANTGELFF.

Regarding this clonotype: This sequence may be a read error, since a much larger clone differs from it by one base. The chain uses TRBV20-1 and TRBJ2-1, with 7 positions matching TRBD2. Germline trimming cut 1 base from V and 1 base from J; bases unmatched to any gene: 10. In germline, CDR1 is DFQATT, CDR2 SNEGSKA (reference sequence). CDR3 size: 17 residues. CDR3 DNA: TGCAGTGCTAGAGCGCTGGGTAGCGGGCGTTCCTACAATGAGCAGTTCTTC. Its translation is CSARALGSGRSYNEQFF.

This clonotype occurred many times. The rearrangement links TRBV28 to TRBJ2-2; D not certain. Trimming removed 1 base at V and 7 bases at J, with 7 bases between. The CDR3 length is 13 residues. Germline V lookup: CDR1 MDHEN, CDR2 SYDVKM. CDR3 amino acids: CASSLYGGGELFF. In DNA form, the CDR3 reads TGTGCCAGCAGTTTATATGGCGGCGGGGAGCTGTTTTTT.

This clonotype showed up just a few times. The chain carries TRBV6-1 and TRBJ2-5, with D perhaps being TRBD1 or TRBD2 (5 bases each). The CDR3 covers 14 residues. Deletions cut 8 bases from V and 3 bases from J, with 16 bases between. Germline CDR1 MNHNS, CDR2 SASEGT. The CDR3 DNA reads TGTGCCAGCTCCAGATTTGTGGGGGAAGAGACCCAGTACTTC. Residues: CASSRFVGEETQYF.

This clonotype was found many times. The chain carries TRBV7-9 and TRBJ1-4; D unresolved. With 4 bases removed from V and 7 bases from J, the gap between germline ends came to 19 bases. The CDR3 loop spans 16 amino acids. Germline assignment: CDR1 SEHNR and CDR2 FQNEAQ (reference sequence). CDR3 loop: CASSSLYEGLFEKLFF. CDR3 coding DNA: TGTGCCAGCAGCTCGTTATATGAAGGACTGTTTGAAAAACTGTTTTTT. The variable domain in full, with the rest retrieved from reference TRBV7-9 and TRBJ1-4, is DTGVSQNPRHKITKRGQNVTFRCDPISEHNRLYWYRQTLGQGPEFLTYFQNEAQLEKSRLLSDRFSAERPKGSFSTLEIQRTEQGDSAMYLCASSSLYEGLFEKLFFGSGTQLSVL.

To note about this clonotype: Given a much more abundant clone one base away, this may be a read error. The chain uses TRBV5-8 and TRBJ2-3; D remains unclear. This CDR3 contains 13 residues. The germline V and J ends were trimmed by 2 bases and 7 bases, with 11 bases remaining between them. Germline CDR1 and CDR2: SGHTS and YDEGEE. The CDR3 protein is CASSLPLGNTQYF. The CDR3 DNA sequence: TGTGCCAGCAGCTTACCTCTTGGGAATACGCAGTATTTT.

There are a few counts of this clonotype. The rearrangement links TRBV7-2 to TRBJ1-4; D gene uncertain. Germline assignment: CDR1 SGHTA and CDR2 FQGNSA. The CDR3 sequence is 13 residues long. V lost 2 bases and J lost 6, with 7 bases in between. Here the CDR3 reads CASSLRPDEKLFF. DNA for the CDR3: TGTGCCAGCAGCTTAAGGCCGGATGAAAAACTGTTTTTT.

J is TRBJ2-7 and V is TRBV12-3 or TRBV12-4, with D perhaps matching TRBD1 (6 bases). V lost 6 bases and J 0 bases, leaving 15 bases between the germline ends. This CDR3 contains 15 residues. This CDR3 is CASRKARTDSYEQYF. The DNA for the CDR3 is TGTGCCAGCAGGAAAGCCCGGACAGACTCCTACGAGCAGTACTTC.

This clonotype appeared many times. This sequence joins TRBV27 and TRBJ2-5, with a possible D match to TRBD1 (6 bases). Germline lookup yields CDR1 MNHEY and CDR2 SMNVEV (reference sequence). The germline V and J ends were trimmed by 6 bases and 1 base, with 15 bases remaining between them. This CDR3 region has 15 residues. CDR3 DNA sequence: TGTGCCAGCAGCCCCACAGGGATCCCCCAAGAGACCCAGTACTTC. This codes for CASSPTGIPQETQYF.

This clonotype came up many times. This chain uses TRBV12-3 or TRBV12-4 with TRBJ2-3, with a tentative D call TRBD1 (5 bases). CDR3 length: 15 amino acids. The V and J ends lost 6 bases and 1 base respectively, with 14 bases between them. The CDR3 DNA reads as TGTGCCAGCAGGGGATGGGGCGGTGGCACAGATACGCAGTATTTT. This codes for CASRGWGGGTDTQYF.

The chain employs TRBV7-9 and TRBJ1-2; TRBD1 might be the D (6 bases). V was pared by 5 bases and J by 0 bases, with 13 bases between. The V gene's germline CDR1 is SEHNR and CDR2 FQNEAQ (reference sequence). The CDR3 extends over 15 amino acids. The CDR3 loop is CASSMNRATNYGYTF. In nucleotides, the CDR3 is TGTGCCAGCAGCATGAACAGGGCCACTAACTATGGCTACACCTTC.

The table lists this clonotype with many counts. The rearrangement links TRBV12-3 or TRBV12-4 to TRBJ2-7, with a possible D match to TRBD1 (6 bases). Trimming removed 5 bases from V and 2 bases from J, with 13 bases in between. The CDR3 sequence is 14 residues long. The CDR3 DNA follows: TGTGCCAGCAGTCTTACCGGGACAACCTACGAGCAGTACTTC. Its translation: CASSLTGTTYEQYF.

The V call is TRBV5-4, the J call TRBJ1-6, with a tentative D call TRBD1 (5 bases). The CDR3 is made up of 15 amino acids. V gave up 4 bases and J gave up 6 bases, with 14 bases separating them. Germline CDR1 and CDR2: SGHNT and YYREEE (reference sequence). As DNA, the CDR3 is TGTGCCAGCAGCCGAGCCCAGGGAAGTAATTCACCCCTCCACTTT. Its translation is CASSRAQGSNSPLHF. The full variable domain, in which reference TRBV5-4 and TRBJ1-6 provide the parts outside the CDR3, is ETGVTQSPTHLIKTRGQQVTLRCSSQSGHNTVSWYQQALGQGPQFIFQYYREEENGRGNFPPRFSGLQFPNYSSELNVNALELDDSALYLCASSRAQGSNSPLHFGNGTRLTVT.

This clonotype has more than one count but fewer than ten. CDR3 residues: CATSDASRETETQYF. For the CDR3, the DNA is TGTGCCACCAGTGACGCCAGCCGGGAAACAGAGACCCAGTACTTC. The V call is TRBV24-1, the J call TRBJ2-5; a possible D gene is TRBD2 (5 bases). Germline V gives CDR1 KGHDR, CDR2 SFDVKD. CDR3 length equals 15 residues. V was trimmed by 4 bases and J by 4 bases, leaving 15 bases between them.

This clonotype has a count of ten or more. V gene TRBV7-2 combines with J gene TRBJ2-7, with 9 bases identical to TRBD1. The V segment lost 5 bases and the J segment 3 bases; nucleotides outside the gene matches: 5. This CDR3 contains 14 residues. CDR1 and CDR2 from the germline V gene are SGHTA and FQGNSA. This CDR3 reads CASSAGTGIYEQYF. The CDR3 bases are TGTGCCAGCAGCGCCGGGACAGGGATCTACGAGCAGTACTTC.

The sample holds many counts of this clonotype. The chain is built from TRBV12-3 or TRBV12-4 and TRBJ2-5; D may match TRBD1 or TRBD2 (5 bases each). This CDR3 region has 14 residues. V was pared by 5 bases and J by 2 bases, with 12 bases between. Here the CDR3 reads CASSQGPGQETQYF. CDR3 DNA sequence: TGTGCCAGCAGTCAGGGACCCGGACAAGAGACCCAGTACTTC.

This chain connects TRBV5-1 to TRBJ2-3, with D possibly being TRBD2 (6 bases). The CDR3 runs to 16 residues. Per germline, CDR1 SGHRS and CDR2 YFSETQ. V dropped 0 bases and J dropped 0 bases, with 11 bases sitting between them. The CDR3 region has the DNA TGCGCCAGCAGCTTGGAAGTTAGCGGAAGCACAGATACGCAGTATTTT. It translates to CASSLEVSGSTDTQYF. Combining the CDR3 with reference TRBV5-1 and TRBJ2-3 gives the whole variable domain KAGVTQTPRYLIKTRGQQVTLSCSPISGHRSVSWYQQTPGQGLQFLFEYFSETQRNKGNFPGRFSGRQFSNSRSEMNVSTLELGDSALYLCASSLEVSGSTDTQYFGPGTRLTVL.

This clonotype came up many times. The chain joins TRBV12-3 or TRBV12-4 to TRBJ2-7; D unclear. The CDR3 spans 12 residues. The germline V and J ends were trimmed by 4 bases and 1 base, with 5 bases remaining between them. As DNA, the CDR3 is TGTGCCAGCAGTTCCGATTCCTACGAGCAGTACTTC. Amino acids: CASSSDSYEQYF.

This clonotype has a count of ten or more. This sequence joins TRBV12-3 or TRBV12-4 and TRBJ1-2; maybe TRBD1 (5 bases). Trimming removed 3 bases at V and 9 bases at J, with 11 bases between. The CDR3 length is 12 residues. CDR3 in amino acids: CASSFVQGSYTF. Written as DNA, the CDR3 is TGTGCCAGCAGTTTTGTTCAGGGTAGCTACACCTTC.

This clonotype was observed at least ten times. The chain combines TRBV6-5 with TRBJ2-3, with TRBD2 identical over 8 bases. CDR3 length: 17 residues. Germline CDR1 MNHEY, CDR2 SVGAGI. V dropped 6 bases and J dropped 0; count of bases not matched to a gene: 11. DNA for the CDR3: TGTGCCAGCAGATATTTGGGCGGGAGGACCAGCACAGATACGCAGTATTTT. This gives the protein CASRYLGGRTSTDTQYF.

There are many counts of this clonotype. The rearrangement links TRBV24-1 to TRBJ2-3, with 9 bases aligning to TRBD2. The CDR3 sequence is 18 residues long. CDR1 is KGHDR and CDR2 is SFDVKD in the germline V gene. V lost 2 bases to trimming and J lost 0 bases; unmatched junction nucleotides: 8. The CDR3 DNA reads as TGTGCCACCAGTGATTCCCTAGCGGGGAAACCTAGCACAGATACGCAGTATTTT. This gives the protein CATSDSLAGKPSTDTQYF.

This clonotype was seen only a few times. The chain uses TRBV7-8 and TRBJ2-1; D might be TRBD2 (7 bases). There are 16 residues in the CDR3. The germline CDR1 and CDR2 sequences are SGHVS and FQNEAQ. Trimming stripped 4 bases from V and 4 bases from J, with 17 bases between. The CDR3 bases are TGTGCCAGCAGCTCTCTCGGGGGGCGCGGATACAATGAGCAGTTCTTC. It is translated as CASSSLGGRGYNEQFF.

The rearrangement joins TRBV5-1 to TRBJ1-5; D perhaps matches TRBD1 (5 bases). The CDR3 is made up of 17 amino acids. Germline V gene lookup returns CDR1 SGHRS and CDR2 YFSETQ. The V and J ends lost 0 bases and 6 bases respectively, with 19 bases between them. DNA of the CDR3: TGCGCCAGCAGCTTGGCCCCGGGGACCTTGGAGGGTCAGCCCCAGCATTTT. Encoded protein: CASSLAPGTLEGQPQHF.

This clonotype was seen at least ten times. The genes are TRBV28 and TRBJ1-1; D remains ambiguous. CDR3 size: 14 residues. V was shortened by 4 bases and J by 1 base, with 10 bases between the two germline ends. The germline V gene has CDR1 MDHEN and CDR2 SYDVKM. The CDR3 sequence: CASSWTIGNTEAFF. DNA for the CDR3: TGTGCCAGCAGTTGGACGATCGGGAACACTGAAGCTTTCTTT.

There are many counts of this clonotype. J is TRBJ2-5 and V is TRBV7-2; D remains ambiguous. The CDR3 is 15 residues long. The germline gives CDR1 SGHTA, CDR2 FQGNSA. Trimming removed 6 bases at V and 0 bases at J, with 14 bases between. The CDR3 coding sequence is TGTGCCAGCAGTAAGCGCCGGTGGTACCAAGAGACCCAGTACTTC. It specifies CASSKRRWYQETQYF.